This TCR beta chain is drawn from a study of CD8 T cells in Susac syndrome. Reverse transcription used about 0.5 to 1 ug RNA and random hexamers. The TCR beta CDR3 was amplified by immunoSEQ multiplex PCR across 54 Vbeta, 13 Jbeta. MiXCR, applied by TCRdb to the immunoSEQ multiplex PCR reads, yields one record per CDR3 protein. The sample lists roughly 400,000 distinct CDR3 sequences, 85% to 90% occurring once. TEMRA cells were enriched by FACS, and CD4+ and CD8+ T cells were negatively isolated. CDR1 and CDR2 from the germline V gene are SGHDN and FVKESK. The CDR3 is made up of 13 amino acids. Deletions cut 3 bases from V and 0 bases from J, with 6 bases between.

The chain recombines TRBV14 with TRBJ2-7; D unresolved. The sequence was obtained from a human donor with multiple sclerosis. Sequencing used CD8+ T cells from PBMCs. The CDR3 region is CASSQLVSYEQYF. CDR3 nucleotide sequence: TGTGCCAGCAGCCAGCTCGTCTCCTACGAGCAGTACTTC.